This TCR beta chain was found in a study of blood T cells in healthy people across ages. Study-level information: Researchers report that template switching captured about one barcoded beta molecule per two T cells.

In germline, CDR1 is MDHEN, CDR2 SYDVKM. Deletions cut 5 bases from V and 4 bases from J, with 15 bases between. CDR3 length: 14 amino acids. A remark on this clonotype: Its antigen remains unknown.

Findings of the study overall: While age rose, TCR beta diversity per million T cells dropped in a roughly linear way. The diversity estimates, figures obtained from one million T cells, were considered underestimates.

Donors were systemically healthy Caucasian individuals from Russia aged roughly 6 to 95 years. PCR was performed a second time for about 6 to 12 cycles using a sample-barcoded 5' primer and a J-beta primer mix. TCRdb passed the 5' RACE reads through MiXCR, listing each CDR3 protein once. The sample carries some 920,000 distinct CDR3 sequences, about 51% recorded once. The chain carries TRBV28 and TRBJ2-7; tentatively, D is TRBD1 (5 bases). The sequence was obtained from a woman in her sixties or seventies in good health. Sequencing was carried out using blood. The CDR3 protein is CASSLGPQGYEQYF. The CDR3, as DNA: TGTGCCAGCAGTCTCGGCCCTCAGGGATACGAGCAGTACTTC.